The T cell receptor (beta chain) described here comes from a study of cytomegalovirus exposure and HLA in healthy donors. Overall study: Prior work identified 120 million or so unique TCR beta sequences in about 179 million T cells. Whole-study results and caveats: Overall, approximately 150 TCR beta chains were annotated as cytomegalovirus-associated. Earlier findings revealed that most TCR beta V segments proved productive either about 87% or about 30% of the time. Published work reported that the classifier diagnosed cytomegalovirus status with high specificity and sensitivity.

13 Jbeta primers and 60 Vbeta primers were used for the PCR. Clones were read by immunoSEQ multiplex PCR, and TCRdb kept only the in-frame ones, dropping some. The sample carries about 150,000 clones, roughly 80% recorded once. As concerns this clone: Its antigen is not known.

Germline CDR1 reads SEHNR; CDR2 reads FQNEAQ (reference sequence). V dropped 2 bases and J dropped 4 bases, with 8 bases sitting between them. This CDR3 is built from 13 residues. Sequencing was done on a sample of PBMCs. The clonotype comes from a man aged 35 to 55 in good health and CMV-seropositive. The gene calls are TRBV7-9 and TRBJ1-1; D perhaps matches TRBD1 (5 bases). The chain's CDR3 is CASSLRGGTEAFF. The CDR3 bases are TGTGCCAGCAGCTTAAGGGGCGGCACTGAAGCTTTCTTT. Full variable domain (outside the CDR3, taken from reference TRBV7-9 and TRBJ1-1): DTGVSQNPRHKITKRGQNVTFRCDPISEHNRLYWYRQTLGQGPEFLTYFQNEAQLEKSRLLSDRFSAERPKGSFSTLEIQRTEQGDSAMYLCASSLRGGTEAFFGQGTRLTVV.